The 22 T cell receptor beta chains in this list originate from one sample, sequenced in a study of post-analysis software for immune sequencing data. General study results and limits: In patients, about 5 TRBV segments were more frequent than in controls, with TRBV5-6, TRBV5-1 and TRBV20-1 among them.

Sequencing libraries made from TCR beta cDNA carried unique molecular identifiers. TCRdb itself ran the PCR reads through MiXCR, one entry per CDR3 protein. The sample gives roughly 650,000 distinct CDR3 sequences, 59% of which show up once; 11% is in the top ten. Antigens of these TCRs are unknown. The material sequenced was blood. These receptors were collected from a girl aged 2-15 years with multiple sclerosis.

The CDR3 region has the DNA TGCGCCAGCAGCCAAGATCCAGGACAGGGGGGCTACGAGCAGTACTTC. The encoded protein is CASSQDPGQGGYEQYF. The chain links TRBV4-1 to TRBJ2-5; TRBD1 agrees at 10 bases. The better agreement between TRBJ2-7 and the DNA end casts doubt on the J call. The germline V gene encodes CDR1 MGHRA and CDR2 YSYEKL. The CDR3 has 16 residues.

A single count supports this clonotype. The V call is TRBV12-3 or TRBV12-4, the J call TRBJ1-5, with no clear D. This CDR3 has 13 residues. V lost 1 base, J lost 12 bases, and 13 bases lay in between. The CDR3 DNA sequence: TGTGCCAGCAGTTTAGAGAGGGTGTCGGACCAGCATTTT. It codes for CASSLERVSDQHF.

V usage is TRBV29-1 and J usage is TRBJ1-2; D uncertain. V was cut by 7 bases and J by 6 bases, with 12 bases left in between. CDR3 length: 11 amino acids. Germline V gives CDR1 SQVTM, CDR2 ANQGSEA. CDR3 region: CSADAGDGYTF. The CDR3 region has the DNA TGCAGCGCTGATGCGGGAGATGGCTACACCTTC.

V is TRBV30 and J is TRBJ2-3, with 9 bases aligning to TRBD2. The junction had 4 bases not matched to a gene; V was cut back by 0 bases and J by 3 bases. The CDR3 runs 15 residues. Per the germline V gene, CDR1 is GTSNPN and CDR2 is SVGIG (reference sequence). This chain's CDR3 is CAWSVSLAGTDTQYF. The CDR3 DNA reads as TGTGCCTGGAGTGTAAGTCTAGCGGGGACAGATACGCAGTATTTT.

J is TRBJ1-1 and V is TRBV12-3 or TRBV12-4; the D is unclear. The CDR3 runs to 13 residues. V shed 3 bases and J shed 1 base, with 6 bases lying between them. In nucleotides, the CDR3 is TGTGCCAGCAGTTTCCAGAGGAACACTGAAGCTTTCTTT. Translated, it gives CASSFQRNTEAFF.

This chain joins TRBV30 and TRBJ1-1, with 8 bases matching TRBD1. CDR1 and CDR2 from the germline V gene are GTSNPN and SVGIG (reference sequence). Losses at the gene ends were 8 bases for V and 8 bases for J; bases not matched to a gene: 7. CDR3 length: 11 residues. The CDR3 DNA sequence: TGTGCCGGGACCCGACAGGGGGAAGCTTTCTTT. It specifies CAGTRQGEAFF.

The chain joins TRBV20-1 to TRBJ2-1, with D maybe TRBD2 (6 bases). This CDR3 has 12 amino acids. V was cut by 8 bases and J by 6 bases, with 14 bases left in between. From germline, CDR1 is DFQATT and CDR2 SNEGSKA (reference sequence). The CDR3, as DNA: TGCAGTAGTTTAGGAGGGGTCAATGAGCAGTTCTTC. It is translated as CSSLGGVNEQFF.

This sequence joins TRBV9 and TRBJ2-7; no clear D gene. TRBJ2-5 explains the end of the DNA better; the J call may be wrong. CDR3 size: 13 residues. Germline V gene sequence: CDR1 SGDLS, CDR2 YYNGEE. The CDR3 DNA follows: TGTGCCAGCAGCGTAGGGCTCCGAGAGACCCAGTACTTC. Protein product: CASSVGLRETQYF.

CDR3 DNA sequence: TGTGCCAGCACCCTTCCGGGAGCTTTTTTTGCGCAGTATTTT. The encoded protein is CASTLPGAFFAQYF. The genes are TRBV12-3 or TRBV12-4 and TRBJ2-3; D might be TRBD2 (6 bases). With 7 bases removed from V and 10 bases from J, the gap between germline ends came to 21 bases. This CDR3 contains 14 residues.

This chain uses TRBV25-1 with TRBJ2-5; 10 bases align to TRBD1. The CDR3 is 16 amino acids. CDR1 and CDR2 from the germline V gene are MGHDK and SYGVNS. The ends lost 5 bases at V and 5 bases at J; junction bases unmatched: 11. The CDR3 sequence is CASSPLGTGAGETQYF. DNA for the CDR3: TGTGCCAGCAGTCCGCTAGGGACAGGGGCAGGGGAGACCCAGTACTTC. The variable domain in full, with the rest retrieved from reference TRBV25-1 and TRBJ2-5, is EADIYQTPRYLVIGTGKKITLECSQTMGHDKMYWYQQDPGMELHLIHYSYGVNSTEKGDLSSESTVSRIRTEHFPLTLESARPSHTSQYLCASSPLGTGAGETQYFGPGTRLLVL.

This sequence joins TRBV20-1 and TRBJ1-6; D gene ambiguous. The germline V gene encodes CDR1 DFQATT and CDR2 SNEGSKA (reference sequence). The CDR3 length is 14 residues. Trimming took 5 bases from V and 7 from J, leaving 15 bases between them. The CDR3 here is CSASRGRENSPLHF. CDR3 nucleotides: TGCAGTGCTTCCCGTGGACGGGAAAATTCACCCCTCCACTTT.

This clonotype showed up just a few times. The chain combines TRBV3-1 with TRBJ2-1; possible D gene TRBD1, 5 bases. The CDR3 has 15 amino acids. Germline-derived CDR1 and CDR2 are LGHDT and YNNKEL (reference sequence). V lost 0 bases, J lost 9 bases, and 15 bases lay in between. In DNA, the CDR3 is TGTGCCAGCAGCCAAGATACAGGCCGCCCTAGTGAGCAGTTCTTC. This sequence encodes CASSQDTGRPSEQFF.

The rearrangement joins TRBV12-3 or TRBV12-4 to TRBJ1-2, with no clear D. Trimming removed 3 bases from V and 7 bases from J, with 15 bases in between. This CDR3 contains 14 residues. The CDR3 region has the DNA TGTGCCAGCAGTTTGGGTAGGCGAAGTAGTGGCTACACCTTC. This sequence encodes CASSLGRRSSGYTF.

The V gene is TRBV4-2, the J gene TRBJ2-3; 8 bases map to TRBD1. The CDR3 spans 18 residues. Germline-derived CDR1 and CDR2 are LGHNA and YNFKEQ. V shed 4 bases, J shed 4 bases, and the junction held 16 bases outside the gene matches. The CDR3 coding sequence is TGTGCCAGCAGCCTCGGTATAGGCCGGACAGGGAGCCCAGATACGCAGTATTTT. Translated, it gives CASSLGIGRTGSPDTQYF.

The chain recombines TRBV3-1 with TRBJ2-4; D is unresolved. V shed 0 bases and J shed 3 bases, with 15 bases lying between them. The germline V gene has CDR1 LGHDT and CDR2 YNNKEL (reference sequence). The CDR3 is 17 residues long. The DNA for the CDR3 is TGTGCCAGCAGCCAAGAAGGCCGAGATCTGTTCAAAAACATTCAGTACTTC. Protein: CASSQEGRDLFKNIQYF.

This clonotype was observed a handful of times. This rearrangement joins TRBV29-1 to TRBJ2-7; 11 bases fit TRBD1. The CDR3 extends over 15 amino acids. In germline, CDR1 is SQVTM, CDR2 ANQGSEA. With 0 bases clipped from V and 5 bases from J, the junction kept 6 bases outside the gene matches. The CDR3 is CSVEDPGTGGNEQYF. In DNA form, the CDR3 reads TGCAGCGTTGAAGATCCCGGGACAGGGGGTAACGAGCAGTACTTC.

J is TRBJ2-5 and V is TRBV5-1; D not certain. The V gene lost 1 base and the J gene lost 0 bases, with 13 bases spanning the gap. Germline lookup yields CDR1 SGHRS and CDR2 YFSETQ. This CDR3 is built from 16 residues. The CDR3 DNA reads TGCGCCAGCAGCTTGTTTCCAGAAATAAACCAAGAGACCCAGTACTTC. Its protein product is CASSLFPEINQETQYF.

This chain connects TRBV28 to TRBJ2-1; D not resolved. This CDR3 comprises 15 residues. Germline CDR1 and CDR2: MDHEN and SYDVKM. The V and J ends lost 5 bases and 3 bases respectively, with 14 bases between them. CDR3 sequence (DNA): TGTGCCAGCAGTCGTGCACCAGACTTCTACAATGAGCAGTTCTTC. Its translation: CASSRAPDFYNEQFF.

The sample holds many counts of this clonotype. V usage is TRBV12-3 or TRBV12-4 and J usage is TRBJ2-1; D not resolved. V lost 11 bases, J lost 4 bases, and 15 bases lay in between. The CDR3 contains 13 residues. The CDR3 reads CASSLGRYNEQFF. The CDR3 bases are TGTGCCTCCTCCCTCGGCAGATACAATGAGCAGTTCTTC.

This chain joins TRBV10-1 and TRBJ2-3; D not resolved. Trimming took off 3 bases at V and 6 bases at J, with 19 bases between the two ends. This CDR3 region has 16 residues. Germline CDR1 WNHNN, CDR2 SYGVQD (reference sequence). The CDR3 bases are TGCGCCAGCAGTGATGACCCCAATAAGCCCGCGGATACGCAGTATTTT. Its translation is CASSDDPNKPADTQYF.

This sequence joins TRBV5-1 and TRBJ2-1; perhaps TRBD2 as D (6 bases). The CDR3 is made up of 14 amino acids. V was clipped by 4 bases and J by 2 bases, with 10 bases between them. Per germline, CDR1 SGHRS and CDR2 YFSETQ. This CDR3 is CASSPGTPYNEQFF. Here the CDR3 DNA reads TGCGCCAGCAGCCCGGGGACTCCCTACAATGAGCAGTTCTTC.

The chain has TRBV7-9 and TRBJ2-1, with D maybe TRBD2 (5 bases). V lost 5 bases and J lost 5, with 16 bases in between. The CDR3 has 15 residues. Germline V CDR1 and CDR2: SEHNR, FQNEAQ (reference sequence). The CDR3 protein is CASSPSAEVDNEQFF. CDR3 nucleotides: TGTGCCAGCAGCCCCTCGGCGGAGGTCGACAATGAGCAGTTCTTC. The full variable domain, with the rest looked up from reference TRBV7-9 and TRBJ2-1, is DTGVSQNPRHKITKRGQNVTFRCDPISEHNRLYWYRQTLGQGPEFLTYFQNEAQLEKSRLLSDRFSAERPKGSFSTLEIQRTEQGDSAMYLCASSPSAEVDNEQFFGPGTRLTVL.